The 24 T cell receptor beta chains presented below share a single source sample, sequenced in a study of T-cell reconstitution after alpha-beta-depleted transplantation in children. It was with unique molecular identifiers that the TCRbeta library was prepared. From the PCR reads, TCRdb called clonotypes with MiXCR, one entry per CDR3 protein. The data contain about 97,000 distinct CDR3 sequences, 4.5% to 7.5% of them singletons. Sample: PBMCs, mostly from graft donor cells, taken 60 days after TCRalphabeta/CD19-depleted stem cell transplant. These receptors were taken from a female patient aged 2-9 years who had a stem cell transplant for Fanconi anemia, so the T cells may come from the graft donor.

This clonotype has at least ten counts. The chain is built from TRBV27 and TRBJ2-2, with no clear D. Germline V gives CDR1 MNHEY, CDR2 SMNVEV (reference sequence). Trimming stripped 3 bases from V and 3 bases from J, with 8 bases between. This CDR3 comprises 14 residues. The CDR3 DNA reads as TGTGCCAGCAGTTTCCAGGTAGACACCGGGGAGCTGTTTTTT. Translated, it gives CASSFQVDTGELFF.

This clonotype was seen many times. The rearrangement joins TRBV28 to TRBJ2-1, with 8 bases fitting TRBD2. Per the germline V gene, CDR1 is MDHEN and CDR2 is SYDVKM. V trimming: 8 bases; J trimming: 4 bases; junction bases outside the gene matches: 10. CDR3 length equals 15 residues. The DNA of the CDR3 is TGTGCCAGCCTCCTAGGAGCGGGAGCATACAATGAGCAGTTCTTC. It encodes CASLLGAGAYNEQFF. Looking up the rest from reference TRBV28 and TRBJ2-1 gives the full variable domain: DVKVTQSSRYLVKRTGEKVFLECVQDMDHENMFWYRQDPGLGLRLIYFSYDVKMKEKGDIPEGYSVSREKKERFSLILESASTNQTSMYLCASLLGAGAYNEQFFGPGTRLTVL.

This clonotype occurred a few times. This chain uses TRBV7-2 with TRBJ2-1; 10 bases agree with TRBD1. CDR1 is SGHTA and CDR2 is FQGNSA in the germline V gene. V trimming: 2 bases; J trimming: 6 bases; junction bases outside the gene matches: 7. This CDR3 contains 16 residues. CDR3 bases: TGTGCCAGCAGCTTAAACCGGGACAGGGGACGCAATGAGCAGTTCTTC. Protein product: CASSLNRDRGRNEQFF.

This clonotype was found many times. The CDR3 DNA follows: TGTGCCAGCAGTCTGGCAGGACAGGGGATGTCCTACGAGCAGTACTTC. Its translation is CASSLAGQGMSYEQYF. The rearrangement links TRBV12-3 or TRBV12-4 to TRBJ2-7; 9 bases agree with TRBD1. The CDR3 contains 16 residues. The J segment lost 1 base and the V segment lost 5 bases, leaving 9 bases of the junction unmatched.

This clonotype has a count of ten or more. The chain employs TRBV29-1 and TRBJ2-7, with D tentatively TRBD1 (5 bases). Trimming removed 4 bases at V and 2 bases at J, with 15 bases between. Germline V gives CDR1 SQVTM, CDR2 ANQGSEA. The length of the CDR3 is 14 residues. The CDR3 region has the DNA TGCAGCGTTGTTGACGGCAGGACAACCTACGAGCAGTACTTC. It is translated as CSVVDGRTTYEQYF.

This clonotype was observed a few times. The rearrangement uses TRBV7-3 and TRBJ2-3; possible D gene TRBD2, 6 bases. V lost 6 bases to trimming and J lost 2 bases, with 12 bases between them. The germline V gene has CDR1 SGHTA and CDR2 FQGTGA. CDR3 length equals 14 residues. CDR3 sequence reads: CASREGDFTDTQYF. CDR3 nucleotides: TGTGCCAGCAGGGAAGGGGACTTCACAGATACGCAGTATTTT.

This clonotype was detected ten times or more. The rearrangement joins TRBV6-5 to TRBJ1-5; 9 bases align to TRBD1. Per germline, CDR1 MNHEY and CDR2 SVGAGI. This CDR3 is built from 14 residues. Trimming took 2 bases from V and 4 from J; bases not matched to a gene: 0. The CDR3 is CASSYGQGNQPQHF. DNA for the CDR3: TGTGCCAGCAGTTACGGACAGGGGAATCAGCCCCAGCATTTT.

This clonotype showed up many times. The chain joins TRBV12-3 or TRBV12-4 to TRBJ1-2, with no clear D. Trimming pared 7 bases from V and 8 bases from J, leaving 11 bases between. The CDR3 extends over 11 amino acids. The DNA of the CDR3 is TGTGCCAGCACCGATCAATACGGCTACACCTTC. It is translated as CASTDQYGYTF.

This clonotype was counted between two and nine times. V is TRBV6-5 and J is TRBJ2-7; D call uncertain. V lost 2 bases and J lost 0, with 5 bases in between. Germline-derived CDR1 and CDR2 are MNHEY and SVGAGI. This CDR3 contains 13 residues. Here the CDR3 reads CASSYASSYEQYF. In DNA form, the CDR3 reads TGTGCCAGCAGTTACGCCTCCTCCTACGAGCAGTACTTC.

This rearrangement joins TRBV27 to TRBJ2-7, with D maybe TRBD1 (6 bases). The CDR3 is 16 amino acids. With 1 base removed from V and 4 bases from J, the gap between germline ends came to 17 bases. Germline V gene lookup returns CDR1 MNHEY and CDR2 SMNVEV (reference sequence). The CDR3 DNA is TGTGCCAGCAGTTTATTCTTTCAGGTCAGGGGATACGAGCAGTACTTC. Its translation: CASSLFFQVRGYEQYF.

In its sample, this clonotype was seen many times. The V gene is TRBV2, the J gene TRBJ2-3; D is unresolved. The CDR3 spans 12 residues. V gave up 6 bases and J gave up 6 bases, with 10 bases separating them. Germline CDR1 and CDR2: SNHLY and FYNNEI. CDR3 DNA: TGTGCCAGCAGCGCAATGGGGGATACGCAGTATTTT. Translating gives CASSAMGDTQYF.

The J gene is TRBJ2-1, the V gene TRBV3-1, with 8 bases fitting TRBD1. The V gene's germline CDR1 is LGHDT and CDR2 YNNKEL (reference sequence). V lost 6 bases and J lost 4; bases outside the gene matches: 8. This CDR3 contains 15 residues. The CDR3 DNA sequence: TGTGCCAGCAGTAGGACAGGGTCGGGTTACAATGAGCAGTTCTTC. Its translation: CASSRTGSGYNEQFF.

This clonotype was observed many times. The genes are TRBV4-1 and TRBJ1-1; D is unclear. CDR3 length equals 14 residues. Looked up from germline, CDR1 is MGHRA and CDR2 is YSYEKL. V lost 0 bases to trimming and J lost 1 base, with 6 bases between them. CDR3 sequence: CASSQEGRNTEAFF. In nucleotides, the CDR3 is TGCGCCAGCAGCCAAGAGGGCCGGAACACTGAAGCTTTCTTT.

This clonotype was counted ten times or more. J is TRBJ1-4 and V is TRBV20-1; D is possibly TRBD1 (5 bases). The CDR3 loop spans 13 amino acids. Deletions cut 5 bases from V and 8 bases from J, with 15 bases between. Germline CDR1 and CDR2: DFQATT and SNEGSKA (reference sequence). The CDR3 region is CSALAGMGEKLFF. DNA for the CDR3: TGCAGTGCTTTGGCAGGGATGGGAGAAAAACTGTTTTTT.

This chain joins TRBV5-1 and TRBJ2-5, with 7 bases lining up with TRBD2. This CDR3 has 15 residues. Germline lookup yields CDR1 SGHRS and CDR2 YFSETQ. The trim removed 4 bases at V and 5 bases at J, leaving 11 bases unmatched. DNA of the CDR3: TGCGCCAGCAGCCAGCGGGGCTCCGTGATGGAGACCCAGTACTTC. Its protein product is CASSQRGSVMETQYF.

The V and J genes are TRBV5-5 and TRBJ1-5; the D gene is possibly TRBD1 (6 bases). Germline V lookup: CDR1 SGHKS, CDR2 YYEKEE (reference sequence). This CDR3 is 16 amino acids long. Trimming cost V 0 bases and J 0 bases, with 10 bases left between them. The CDR3: CASSLDNRVSNQPQHF. CDR3 DNA sequence: TGTGCCAGCAGCTTGGATAACAGGGTTAGCAATCAGCCCCAGCATTTT.

This clonotype was picked up a small number of times. Mismatch with germline at one junction end may stem from a read error. As DNA, the CDR3 is TGTGCCAGCAGCCAAGATCGTAGGGTCTGGGACTTC. Protein: CASSQDRRVWDF. The genes are TRBV3-1 and TRBJ2-7, with unresolved D. CDR3 size: 12 residues. Germline V gene sequence: CDR1 LGHDT, CDR2 YNNKEL (reference sequence).

This clonotype was seen many times. The V call is TRBV27, the J call TRBJ2-5, with D unresolved. The germline V and J ends were trimmed by 2 bases and 5 bases, with 12 bases remaining between them. The length of the CDR3 is 14 residues. Germline loops: CDR1 MNHEY, CDR2 SMNVEV (reference sequence). The DNA of the CDR3 is TGTGCCAGCAGTTTAAGTTGGCCCACGGAGACCCAGTACTTC. Protein sequence: CASSLSWPTETQYF.

Comments on this clonotype: No conserved phenylalanine or tryptophan is present at the end of the CDR3, so a read error is the likely explanation. The rearrangement links TRBV4-2 to TRBJ1-3; TRBD1 aligns across 8 bases. Unmatched junction bases numbered 0, after V lost 1 base and J lost 4 bases. There are 14 residues in the CDR3. Germline CDR1 and CDR2: LGHNA and YNFKEQ. The CDR3 spells CASSQGQGGNTIYY. The CDR3 DNA is TGTGCCAGCAGCCAAGGACAGGGGGGAAACACCATATATTAT.

The table lists this clonotype with a few counts. V gene TRBV5-5 combines with J gene TRBJ1-2, with 9 nucleotides matching TRBD1. This CDR3 region has 16 residues. The V gene's germline CDR1 is SGHKS and CDR2 YYEKEE (reference sequence). V was clipped by 3 bases and J by 2 bases; unmatched bases: 8. The CDR3 sequence: CASSSNLGTGNYGYTF. For the CDR3, the DNA is TGTGCCAGCAGCTCGAACCTGGGGACAGGGAACTATGGCTACACCTTC.

In this sample, this clonotype turned up many times. The chain has TRBV5-1 and TRBJ2-7; possible D gene TRBD2, 6 bases. V gave up 2 bases and J gave up 5 bases, with 29 bases separating them. Germline CDR1 reads SGHRS; CDR2 reads YFSETQ. This CDR3 spans 19 amino acids. The CDR3: CASSLQRNDLWRGLDEQYF. CDR3 nucleotide sequence: TGCGCCAGCAGCTTACAGCGGAATGACCTGTGGAGGGGCCTTGACGAGCAGTACTTC. Supplemented by reference TRBV5-1 and TRBJ2-7, the full variable domain reads KAGVTQTPRYLIKTRGQQVTLSCSPISGHRSVSWYQQTPGQGLQFLFEYFSETQRNKGNFPGRFSGRQFSNSRSEMNVSTLELGDSALYLCASSLQRNDLWRGLDEQYFGPGTRLTVT.

This clonotype was seen at least ten times. The chain has TRBV4-1 and TRBJ1-1; D gene ambiguous. Germline assignment: CDR1 MGHRA and CDR2 YSYEKL. V lost 3 bases, J lost 0 bases, and 14 bases lay in between. The CDR3 spans 16 residues. The CDR3 spells CASSHLDLSVNTEAFF. CDR3 DNA sequence: TGCGCCAGCAGCCACCTAGATCTGTCCGTGAACACTGAAGCTTTCTTT.

This clonotype was observed many times. This sequence joins TRBV12-3 or TRBV12-4 and TRBJ2-3, with TRBD2 matching over 7 bases. CDR3 length equals 16 residues. V gave up 3 bases and J gave up 5 bases; unmatched junction bases: 11. CDR3 DNA sequence: TGTGCCAGCAGTTTTAGAACGGGGGGTGTGGGAGATACGCAGTATTTT. Amino acids: CASSFRTGGVGDTQYF.

This clonotype was seen repeatedly, ten times or more. The chain carries TRBV6-4 and TRBJ2-1; 10 bases fit TRBD2. Germline V gene data show CDR1 as MRHNA and CDR2 as SNTAGT. CDR3 size: 15 residues. Losses at the gene ends were 3 bases for V and 8 bases for J; bases not matched to a gene: 7. The CDR3 spells CASSEEASGGYEQFF. The DNA for the CDR3 is TGTGCCAGCAGTGAAGAGGCTAGCGGGGGTTATGAGCAGTTCTTC.